The sequence of this T cell receptor beta chain was determined in a study of blood T cells in healthy people across ages. General study results and limits: Both naive CD4+ cell counts and diversity were greater in long-lived donors than in aged donors.

Every donor contributed around 10 milliliters of peripheral blood by blood draw. Isolation recovered at least 7 million PBMCs from every sample. The authors ran a second PCR of about 6 to 11 cycles using a sample-barcoded 5' primer and a J-beta primer mix. MiXCR, applied by TCRdb to the 5' RACE reads, yields one record per CDR3 protein. The sample has some 800,000 distinct CDR3 sequences, roughly 44% seen once. Germline-derived CDR1 and CDR2 are ENHRY and SYGVKD. Deletions cut 2 bases from V and 9 bases from J, with 8 bases between. There are 13 residues in the CDR3. About this clonotype itself: Its antigen is not identified.

The V call is TRBV10-3, the J call TRBJ1-6; D is unresolved. The TCR originated in a man in his 60s in good health. The source material was blood. The CDR3 sequence is CAISETSISPLHF. The CDR3 bases are TGTGCCATCAGTGAGACTTCCATTTCACCCCTCCACTTT.